This T cell receptor beta chain was profiled in a study of vaccination and CD4 T cells after COVID-19. The germline gives CDR1 MNHNS, CDR2 SASEGT. The length of the CDR3 is 12 residues. Trimming shortened V by 3 bases and J by 8 bases, and 10 bases separated the two germline ends. Study-wide results and limits: Sampling was limited to relatively few convalescent patients, with no early post-infection timepoints studied. In convalescent patients, 304 of 307 vaccine-specific clones were mono-reactive for SARS-CoV-2 spike.

Stated treatment: roughly 11-day PBMC culture with coronavirus spike peptide pools or control peptides (ViraFEST assay). Sequencing of the DNA from cultured CD4+ T cells was carried out with the Oncomine TCR Beta short-read assay. DNA came from CD4+ T cells after culture. Via MiXCR, TCRdb re-called the PCR reads, giving one row per CDR3 protein. The profile shows just over 20,000 distinct CDR3 sequences, 55% to 65% of them singletons. This clonotype was seen only a few times. Its antigen is not known. V usage is TRBV6-1 and J usage is TRBJ1-2; unclear D gene. This specimen was CD4+ T cells from blood, cultured in vitro, taken before SARS-CoV-2 vaccination. The TCR sequence derives from a human donor who received a COVID-19 vaccine. This chain's CDR3 is CASSEGMGGYTF. CDR3 nucleotides: TGTGCCAGCAGTGAGGGAATGGGCGGCTACACCTTC.